This TCR beta chain emerged from a study of cytomegalovirus exposure and HLA in healthy donors (TCRdb year 2017). Context from the whole study: An earlier analysis of about 560 of the donors reported 250 to 350 Gb of sequence data and around 120 million unique TCR beta sequences obtained from about 179 million T cells. A later genetic analysis took genome-wide SNP genotypes for about 55% of the roughly 700 donors and used that subset as a discovery cohort. In addition to the first cohort of about 650 subjects, a separate validation cohort of approximately 110 different subjects was used. In a later analysis, previously published TCR beta repertoires from 666 donors were re-analyzed and high-resolution HLA genotyping was added so that TCR occurrence patterns could be studied. The study aimed to test whether cataloging public T cell receptors could reveal signatures of past pathogen exposure. Among the roughly 400 genotyped donors, 81% belonged to the genetic ancestry cluster associated with self-reported Caucasian donors. Typing coverage varied by locus: about 620-640 donors for A, B, C, DRB1 and DQB1; roughly 500 for DQA1; more than 600 for DPA1; approximately 450 for DPB1. Alongside the repertoire data, information on donor age, sex, ethnicity and CMV serostatus was compiled. In the later analysis, no new phenotypic data were used to find candidate immune exposures; instead, reliance was placed on TCR beta sequences and their occurrence across donors. Roughly five DR-DQ haplotypes were handled as single units for association and clustering, since linkage in the cohort was strong. In an earlier analysis of roughly 600 of the donors, high-throughput TCR beta sequencing was used to judge whether each TCR beta V gene segment behaved as functional or pseudogenic. Roughly 300 gigabases of sequencing data and some 85 million unique TCR sequences were included in an early release covering about 700 HLA-typed donors. On average, about 200,000 unique TCR beta nucleotide sequences were sequenced per donor among 300 to 500 genotyped donors of the cohort, with approximately 18% of those sequences being non-productive. Using immunosequencing, the study profiled T cell repertoires from 666 subjects and related those repertoires to cytomegalovirus serostatus. HLA typing covered class I and class II loci at four-digit resolution. To predict cytomegalovirus infection status, the study brought together high-throughput TCR immunosequencing, statistical association of individual TCRs with disease status, and machine learning. Every repertoire in the discovery cohort had been generated on one and the same sequencing platform. Beyond this particular receptor, the publication reports: A later genetic analysis associated a missense DCLRE1C variant with V-gene and J-gene trimming of TCR beta chains, and an independent cohort replicated the association. Most TCR sequences were seen in very few donors, while some public TCRs were found in many individuals. Most CMV-associated TCR beta chains appeared to be HLA-restricted in a later analysis, and the HLA associations seemed to be driven largely by CMV exposure. In an earlier analysis of some 500 of the donors, most TCR beta V segments were observed in productive rearrangements about 87% or about 30% of the time, broadly matching IMGT annotations. The 87-base-pair reads could not distinguish some IMGT-functional V segments, including TRBV6-2 and TRBV6-3, so those segments were excluded. According to the authors, the approach could potentially be generalized to other disease states and immunological phenotypes. Because counts were too low, more than 15 rarely observed V segments, including chromosome 9 orphons, were left out of the earlier analysis of a few hundred of the donors. Sequencing depth was assumed to be roughly uniform across donors in the presence/absence analyses, though that assumption may not hold. When HLA alleles, especially DR and DQ, strongly co-occurred, TCR associations were difficult to assign to individual alleles. The only immune exposure information available for the cohort was CMV serostatus. A total of fewer than 200 TCR beta chains were listed by the study as associated with cytomegalovirus. Correlated functional status among segregating V segments might reflect linkage disequilibrium, but an unknown experimental factor could not be ruled out. Because some donors lacked HLA typing at each locus, the association tests relied only on the typed subset. In a later analysis, HLA-associated TCR beta chains showed more clonal expansion and lower generation probabilities than non-associated chains that were equally common. The classifier was reported to diagnose cytomegalovirus status with high specificity and sensitivity in both the original and validation cohorts. Specific HLA alleles were associated with over 15,000 TCR beta sequences at a false discovery rate of 0.05 in a later analysis. According to a later genetic analysis, donors in an Asian-associated ancestry cluster had fewer N-insertions in productive TCRs than the approximately 650-donor mean. The sequencing pipeline was judged likely to have produced a cluster of highly shared sequence variants as a technical artifact. This cohort had only TCR beta chains sequenced, and the lack of alpha or paired-chain data limited which features could be detected. In vitro tests confirmed that a few of the cytomegalovirus-associated TCR beta chains recognize cytomegalovirus antigens. According to a later analysis, TCR association rates differed among HLA loci, with DRB1 alleles showing the most associated TCRs and HLA-C alleles showing the fewest. In a later analysis, several top co-occurrence clusters were reported to appear linked to parvovirus B19, influenza, CMV and Epstein-Barr virus. A further reported finding was that TCR beta sequences accurately predicted the HLA-A and HLA-B alleles for most subjects in the first cohort.

Receptor amplification or capture employed the immunoSEQ multiplex PCR assay. A mixture of 60 forward primers for TCR Vbeta segments and 13 reverse primers for TCR Jbeta segments was used in the multiplex PCR. The CDR3 region of rearranged TCR beta genes was amplified from genomic DNA with a multiplex PCR assay. The amplified TCR beta libraries were sequenced on the Illumina HiSeq System as 87-base-pair reads. The paper's processing steps were these. A later analysis tallied around 87 million unique TCR beta chains across the 660 or so repertoires, and around 12 million of those chains were shared by two or more donors. To remove PCR and sequencing errors, raw reads were error-corrected and collapsed into unique sequences using a nearest-neighbor algorithm that merged closely related sequences. To assign V, D and J gene segments, CDR3 sequences were aligned to IMGT reference sequences. Each retained sequence needed at least a six-nucleotide match to both a V gene segment and a J gene segment. Rearrangements were called productive when the CDR3 lacked stop codons and stayed in frame with V and J; all others were non-productive. CDR3 was defined according to IMGT convention as the region running from the second conserved V-encoded cysteine to the conserved J-encoded phenylalanine. In an earlier analysis of 550 to 650 of the donors, sequences lacking an unambiguous match to a single V gene segment were excluded. In an earlier analysis of several hundred of the donors, a V segment was called functional when productive rearrangements were above 56.7%, and segregating when the standard deviation between donors exceeded 5%. To diagnose cytomegalovirus status from the catalog of TCR beta chain sequences, a statistical classification framework was built. In a later analysis, V and J genes were assigned by comparing TCR nucleotide sequences against IMGT/GENE-DB human TR gene sequences. A later analysis assigned CDR3 sequences and most-parsimonious VDJ recombination scenarios with the TCRdist pipeline. In a later analysis, each TCR beta chain was defined by its CDR3 amino acid sequence together with its V-gene family, and reads lacking a unique V-gene family were excluded. As a way to deal with suspected cross-contamination and a sequencing artifact, a later analysis dropped hundreds of nucleotide sequences that were highly shared and had low generation probability. For each public chain, a later analysis derived a clonal expansion index from normalized ranks of inferred template counts within each repertoire. In a later analysis, generation probabilities were computed using a VDJ recombination model fitted to out-of-frame rearrangements, and the results were checked against IGoR. In a later analysis, TCR-TCR, TCR-HLA and TCR-CMV co-occurrence was scored with hypergeometric tests, and a repertoire-size bias correction was applied to TCR pairs. To estimate false discovery rates, a later analysis permuted the HLA or CMV assignments 20 times. A later analysis grouped co-occurring TCRs with DBSCAN, adding TCRdist sequence similarity when clustering within HLA-allele-positive subsets. Co-occurrence clustering excluded repertoires with fewer than 30,000 or more than 120,000 public chains, plus five with anomalous nucleotide sharing. TCRdb carries this immuneACCESS record with in-frame sequences only. Its versions omit some clonotypes, under half of them owing to an unresolved V gene in the studies checked, with the rest unexplained. D and trimming were read from the DNA, whereas the V and J calls and clone size are those reported in that table. Present in this sample are 60,000 to 70,000 clones, roughly 79% of which were seen just once. 5.5% to 7% of the sample rests with the top ten.

On this clone itself: The antigen this receptor binds is unknown. Nothing much larger sits one base from this clone, and base qualities are not available.

Its CDR3 holds 14 amino acids, cysteine through phenylalanine. Only the CDR3 portion is preserved as DNA: 42 bases, with reading frame beginning at the first base. V is pared back by 4 bases and J by 4 bases, with 14 bases lying between the germline termini. The germline V gene yields SQVTM for CDR1 and ANQGSEA for CDR2. The cohort was made up of approximately 670 healthy bone marrow donors. At the time of sampling, every cohort member was nominally healthy, though immune exposures that went unrecorded were likely present. The donor tested CMV seronegative, placing the donor among the 352 seronegative members of the cohort. Each donor provided a peripheral blood sample, and peripheral blood mononuclear cells were used for TCR beta sequencing. The Qiagen DNeasy Blood Extraction Kit was used to extract genomic DNA from the blood cell samples.

The TCR sequence derives from a man over 45 in good health and CMV-seronegative. Material: PBMCs. Recombination joined TRBV29-1 with TRBJ2-1; TRBD1 could be the D gene, as 6 bases match. The CDR3 in this case is CSVAWGQAYNEQFF. In nucleotides, the sequence is TGCAGCGTTGCATGGGGACAAGCATACAATGAGCAGTTCTTC.